The entry below gives a single TCR beta chain sequence along with its context. The data were taken from a study of control samples from healthy donors and cancer patients. Using immunoSEQ multiplex PCR, the repertoire was profiled, and TCRdb retains in-frame clones only, with some absent. The table includes around 80,000 clones, roughly 91% detected once. V dropped 5 bases and J dropped 3 bases, with 9 bases sitting between them. The CDR3 spans 13 residues. The germline V gene encodes CDR1 PRHDT and CDR2 FYEKMQ (reference sequence). V and J are TRBV13 and TRBJ2-3; D is possibly TRBD2 (6 bases). The sequenced material came from blood. This clonotype originated in a man between 50 and 59 years old in good health. This chain's CDR3 is CASSKGTTDTQYF. CDR3 nucleotide sequence: TGTGCCAGCAGCAAAGGGACTACAGATACGCAGTATTTT. The full variable domain, with the rest looked up from reference TRBV13 and TRBJ2-3, is AAGVIQSPRHLIKEKRETATLKCYPIPRHDTVYWYQQGPGQDPQFLISFYEKMQSDKGSIPDRFSAQQFSDYHSELNMSSLELGDSALYFCASSKGTTDTQYFGPGTRLTVL.